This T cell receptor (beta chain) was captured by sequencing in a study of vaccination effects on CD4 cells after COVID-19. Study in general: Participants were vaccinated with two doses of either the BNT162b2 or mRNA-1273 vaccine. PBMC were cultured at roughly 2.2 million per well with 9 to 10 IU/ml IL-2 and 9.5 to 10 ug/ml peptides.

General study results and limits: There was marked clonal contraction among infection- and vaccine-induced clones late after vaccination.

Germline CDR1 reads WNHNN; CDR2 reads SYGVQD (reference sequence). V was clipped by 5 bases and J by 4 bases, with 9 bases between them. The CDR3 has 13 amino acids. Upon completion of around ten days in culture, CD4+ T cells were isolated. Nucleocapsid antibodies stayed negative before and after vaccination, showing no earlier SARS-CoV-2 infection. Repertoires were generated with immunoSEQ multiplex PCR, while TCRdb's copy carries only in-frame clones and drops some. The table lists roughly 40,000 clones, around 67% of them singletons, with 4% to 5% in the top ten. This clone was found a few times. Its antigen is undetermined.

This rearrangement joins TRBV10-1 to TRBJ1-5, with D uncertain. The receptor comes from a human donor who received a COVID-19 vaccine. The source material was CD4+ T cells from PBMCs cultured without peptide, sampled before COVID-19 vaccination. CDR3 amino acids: CASSPKRNQPQHF. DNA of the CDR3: TGCGCCAGCAGTCCAAAAAGAAATCAGCCCCAGCATTTT.